This TCR beta chain was retrieved from a study of T cell repertoires in cytomegalovirus infection. Study at large: TCR beta signatures that were public indicated CMV infection and matching HLA type. Overall study findings and caveats: Totalled public TCR beta family frequency picked out people who carried CMV plus the relevant HLA. The ex vivo response was dominated by HLA-C-restricted CMV-specific TCR beta clonotypes.

The CDR3 consists of 14 residues. CDR1 is SGHDN, CDR2 FVKESK, per germline. V was shortened by 2 bases and J by 8 bases, with 13 bases between the two germline ends. This clonotype turned up a few times. No antigen is known for it. TCRdb itself ran the reads through MiXCR, one entry per CDR3 protein. The table records fewer than 550,000 distinct CDR3 sequences, 16% of them present only once. The sequence derives from a human donor in good health (CMV status not recorded). Some clones in this sample may be carry-over from other donors' samples. V is TRBV14 and J is TRBJ2-1, with a tentative D call TRBD2 (5 bases). Specimen: CD8+ T cells from PBMCs. The CDR3 sequence is CASSQFRGRDEQFF. The CDR3 bases are TGTGCCAGCAGCCAATTCCGGGGTCGAGATGAGCAGTTCTTC.